These 3 T cell receptor beta chains were sequenced from one sample in a study of blood T cell repertoires in COVID-19. Some clones are missing from TCRdb's copy, which holds only in-frame ones; the method was immunoSEQ multiplex PCR. Altogether 110,000 to 150,000 clones are present, roughly 80% being singletons, with the ten largest covering approximately 3.4%. The specimen was peripheral blood. Every receptor here comes from a man between 70 and 80 years old who had recovered from COVID-19.

The chain couples TRBV6-5 to TRBJ2-7, with 8 positions matching TRBD1. After removal of 6 bases from V and 5 bases from J, the junction contained 3 bases not matched to a gene. There are 12 residues in the CDR3. Per germline, CDR1 MNHEY and CDR2 SVGAGI. CDR3 in amino acids: CASRDRDDEQYF. For the CDR3, the DNA is TGTGCCAGCAGGGACAGGGATGACGAGCAGTACTTC.

The rearrangement uses TRBV6-5 and TRBJ2-1, with 7 bases identical to TRBD2. V shed 10 bases, J shed 5 bases, and the junction held 5 bases outside the gene matches. The CDR3 is made up of 12 amino acids. Looked up from germline, CDR1 is MNHEY and CDR2 is SVGAGI. CDR3 region: CATRTRDNEQFF. For the CDR3, the DNA is TGTGCCACAAGGACTAGAGACAATGAGCAGTTCTTC.

The chain has TRBV6-1 and TRBJ1-5, with D possibly matching TRBD1 (6 bases). The CDR3 has 14 residues. Germline V CDR1 and CDR2: MNHNS, SASEGT. V lost 6 bases and J 5 bases, leaving 14 bases between the germline ends. CDR3 residues: CASSRTSGDQPQHF. CDR3 in DNA: TGTGCCAGCAGCCGGACCTCAGGGGATCAGCCCCAGCATTTT.